Given below is one TCR beta chain in context. This sample is drawn from a study of blood T cell repertoires in COVID-19. Trimming left V 1 base short and J 0 bases short, with 10 bases between. The CDR3 consists of 15 residues. The germline V gene encodes CDR1 SGHAT and CDR2 FQNNGV. Some clones are missing from TCRdb's copy, which holds only in-frame ones; the method was immunoSEQ multiplex PCR. In the table there are around 47,000 clones, 69% of which are singletons. The chain employs TRBV11-2 and TRBJ2-7; the D gene is possibly TRBD2 (6 bases). The sequenced material came from peripheral blood. This TCR was sampled from an elderly man with acute or convalescent COVID-19. The CDR3 DNA follows: TGTGCCAGCAGCTTAGCGGGAGCTCTCTCCTACGAGCAGTACTTC. Its protein product is CASSLAGALSYEQYF.